The 20 T cell receptor beta chains below come from one sample, sequenced in a study of cytomegalovirus exposure and HLA in healthy donors. PCR primers comprised 60 Vbeta and 13 Jbeta primers. The assay was immunoSEQ multiplex PCR, and TCRdb's table has in-frame clones only and misses some. Found here are under 200,000 clones, approximately 81% of them singletons; the top ten hold 1% to 1.5%. Sequenced input: PBMCs. These receptors originate from a man over 45 in good health and CMV-seropositive.

This clone was counted only a few times. This chain links TRBV10-3 with TRBJ2-2; TRBD1 agrees at 11 bases. This CDR3 is 14 amino acids long. Germline V lookup: CDR1 ENHRY, CDR2 SYGVKD. V lost 10 bases, J lost 4 bases, and 5 bases stayed unmatched. This CDR3 reads CASRDRGSTGELFF. The CDR3 bases are TGTGCCAGCAGGGACAGGGGGAGCACCGGGGAGCTGTTTTTT.

This clone was picked up one time. This chain joins TRBV9 and TRBJ1-2, with D perhaps TRBD1 (6 bases). CDR3 length equals 14 residues. The ends were cut back, 0 bases at V and 8 bases at J, with 14 bases in the middle. Germline CDR1 is SGDLS and CDR2 is YYNGEE. The CDR3 nucleotides are TGTGCCAGCAGCGTAGGGGGGGGGCTGGAAGGCTACACCTTC. Protein product: CASSVGGGLEGYTF.

This rearrangement joins TRBV11-3 to TRBJ2-1, with a possible D match to TRBD2 (5 bases). Germline CDR1 is SGHNT and CDR2 is YENEEA. The V end lost 1 base, the J end lost 4 bases, and 11 bases lay between the germline ends. This CDR3 spans 15 amino acids. The CDR3 bases are TGTGCCAGCAGCTTAGGGGGAGAGGGTTACAATGAGCAGTTCTTC. This encodes CASSLGGEGYNEQFF.

The V call is TRBV11-3, the J call TRBJ2-2, with TRBD2 identical over 7 bases. CDR1 SGHNT and CDR2 YENEEA come from the germline V gene. The V segment lost 9 bases and the J segment 4 bases; nucleotides outside the gene matches: 11. There are 15 residues in the CDR3. DNA for the CDR3: TGTGCCAGTTCAAGGGGAGGGAAGAGCACCGGGGAGCTGTTTTTT. Translating it yields CASSRGGKSTGELFF. Looking up the rest from reference TRBV11-3 and TRBJ2-2 gives the full variable domain: EAGVVQSPRYKIIEKKQPVAFWCNPISGHNTLYWYLQNLGQGPELLIRYENEEAVDDSQLPKDRFSAERLKGVDSTLKIQPAELGDSAVYLCASSRGGKSTGELFFGEGSRLTVL.

This clone has more than one count but fewer than ten. The rearrangement joins TRBV28 to TRBJ2-3; TRBD2 agrees at 7 bases. The CDR3 is 16 residues long. J gave up 3 bases and V 2 bases, and 8 bases lay outside the gene matches. CDR1 MDHEN and CDR2 SYDVKM come from the germline V gene. The CDR3 DNA reads as TGTGCCAGCAGTTTACCAAGCGGGACTGGTACAGATACGCAGTATTTT. It codes for CASSLPSGTGTDTQYF.

This clone was counted a few times. V and J are TRBV28 and TRBJ1-3; TRBD1 might be the D (5 bases). CDR1 and CDR2 (germline): MDHEN, SYDVKM. The CDR3 is made up of 14 amino acids. V gave up 6 bases and J gave up 8 bases, with 17 bases separating them. The CDR3 coding sequence is TGTGCCAGCAGCTCTCCGGGGGGAGGAGACACCATATATTTT. Translated: CASSSPGGGDTIYF.

This sequence joins TRBV5-1 and TRBJ2-7, with a weak D call TRBD1 (6 bases). The CDR3 extends over 14 amino acids. The V end was cut by 4 bases, the J end by 3 bases, with 14 bases between. Germline assignment: CDR1 SGHRS and CDR2 YFSETQ. The CDR3 sequence is CASSKQGLSYEQYF. DNA of the CDR3: TGCGCCAGCAGCAAACAGGGTCTTAGCTACGAGCAGTACTTC. The variable domain in full, with the rest retrieved from reference TRBV5-1 and TRBJ2-7, is KAGVTQTPRYLIKTRGQQVTLSCSPISGHRSVSWYQQTPGQGLQFLFEYFSETQRNKGNFPGRFSGRQFSNSRSEMNVSTLELGDSALYLCASSKQGLSYEQYFGPGTRLTVT.

CDR3 protein: CASSLPGTGELFF. DNA of the CDR3: TGCGCCAGCAGCTTGCCCGGGACCGGGGAGCTGTTTTTT. The gene calls are TRBV5-1 and TRBJ2-2; D gene unclear. From germline, CDR1 is SGHRS and CDR2 YFSETQ. The V end lost 1 base, the J end lost 5 bases, and 6 bases lay between the germline ends. The CDR3 runs to 13 residues.

This chain joins TRBV5-4 and TRBJ1-6; 8 bases are a match to TRBD1. Germline V gene data show CDR1 as SGHNT and CDR2 as YYREEE (reference sequence). Losses at the gene ends were 7 bases for V and 4 bases for J; bases not matched to a gene: 4. The CDR3 contains 14 residues. The CDR3: CASGQGGYNSPLHF. CDR3 bases: TGTGCCAGCGGACAGGGTGGGTATAATTCACCCCTCCACTTT.

J is TRBJ1-4 and V is TRBV5-1; no clear D. Germline loops: CDR1 SGHRS, CDR2 YFSETQ. The CDR3 is 14 amino acids. Trimming pared 0 bases from V and 5 bases from J, leaving 8 bases between. Written as DNA, the CDR3 is TGCGCCAGCAGCTTGGGGCAGAACAATGAAAAACTGTTTTTT. It encodes CASSLGQNNEKLFF. Combining the CDR3 with reference TRBV5-1 and TRBJ1-4 gives the whole variable domain KAGVTQTPRYLIKTRGQQVTLSCSPISGHRSVSWYQQTPGQGLQFLFEYFSETQRNKGNFPGRFSGRQFSNSRSEMNVSTLELGDSALYLCASSLGQNNEKLFFGSGTQLSVL.

The gene calls are TRBV28 and TRBJ1-5; D possibly corresponds to TRBD1 (6 bases). Germline CDR1 MDHEN, CDR2 SYDVKM. This CDR3 has 16 amino acids. With 6 bases removed from V and 3 bases from J, the gap between germline ends came to 18 bases. The CDR3 here is CASRLPGAGPNQPQHF. As DNA, the CDR3 is TGTGCCAGCAGGCTTCCAGGGGCAGGTCCCAATCAGCCCCAGCATTTT.

The gene calls are TRBV15 and TRBJ1-2; TRBD1 matches at 11 bases. In germline, CDR1 is LNHNV, CDR2 YYDKDF (reference sequence). The CDR3 extends over 17 amino acids. Trimming at V came to 0 bases and at J to 7 bases, leaving 10 bases not matched to a gene. For the CDR3, the DNA is TGTGCCACCAGCAGAGATCTTTCCGGACAGGGGGCGGGTGGCTACACCTTC. This translates into CATSRDLSGQGAGGYTF.

J is TRBJ1-1 and V is TRBV29-1, with a weak D call TRBD1 (5 bases). Germline values: CDR1 SQVTM, CDR2 ANQGSEA. The V and J ends lost 5 bases and 6 bases respectively, with 13 bases between them. This CDR3 region has 12 residues. The CDR3 bases are TGCAGCGTTTCCCCTCCCAGGGCTGAAGCTTTCTTT. This codes for CSVSPPRAEAFF.

Regarding this clone: The sample carries other DNA sequences with the same CDR3. The chain couples TRBV15 to TRBJ2-2, with D perhaps matching TRBD2 (6 bases). V was trimmed by 0 bases and J by 6 bases, leaving 8 bases between them. This CDR3 comprises 14 residues. Germline V gene data show CDR1 as LNHNV and CDR2 as YYDKDF (reference sequence). The CDR3 DNA sequence: TGTGCCACCAGCAGAGATCGGGGGTCCGGGGAGCTGTTTTTT. Translating gives CATSRDRGSGELFF.

This clone was seen only once. The gene calls are TRBV5-6 and TRBJ1-2, with no clear D. The CDR3 has 15 amino acids. V dropped 4 bases and J dropped 3 bases, with 16 bases sitting between them. CDR1 SGHDT and CDR2 YYEEEE come from the germline V gene. CDR3 residues: CASSPDGVSYYGYTF. For the CDR3, the DNA is TGTGCCAGCAGCCCCGACGGAGTCTCGTACTATGGCTACACCTTC.

The V and J genes are TRBV7-9 and TRBJ1-1; possibly TRBD1 for D (6 bases). The germline V gene encodes CDR1 SEHNR and CDR2 FQNEAQ (reference sequence). The V end lost 1 base, the J end lost 5 bases, and 11 bases lay between the germline ends. This CDR3 is 14 amino acids long. Here the CDR3 reads CASSLGWQGTEAFF. CDR3 sequence (DNA): TGTGCCAGCAGCTTAGGGTGGCAGGGGACTGAAGCTTTCTTT.

The V gene is TRBV30, the J gene TRBJ1-2; D possibly corresponds to TRBD1 (5 bases). With 2 bases removed from V and 4 bases from J, the gap between germline ends came to 14 bases. Germline CDR1 reads GTSNPN; CDR2 reads SVGIG (reference sequence). The CDR3 runs 14 residues. The CDR3 region is CAWSSGGDAYGYTF. CDR3 DNA sequence: TGTGCCTGGAGTTCGGGGGGGGACGCCTATGGCTACACCTTC.

This sequence joins TRBV18 and TRBJ2-3, with 11 bases lining up with TRBD2. The CDR3 is 17 residues long. V trimming: 3 bases; J trimming: 2 bases; junction bases outside the gene matches: 7. The germline gives CDR1 KGHSH, CDR2 LQKENI. The CDR3 nucleotides are TGTGCCAGCTCACCGCTGAGACTAGCGGGATACACAGATACGCAGTATTTT. This sequence encodes CASSPLRLAGYTDTQYF.

The V gene is TRBV5-1, the J gene TRBJ1-2; TRBD1 matches at 10 bases. The CDR3 consists of 14 residues. V lost 0 bases to trimming and J lost 6 bases; unmatched junction nucleotides: 2. Germline V gives CDR1 SGHRS, CDR2 YFSETQ. The chain's CDR3 is CASSLGGTGDGYTF. Written as DNA, the CDR3 is TGCGCCAGCAGCTTGGGGGGGACAGGGGATGGCTACACCTTC.

J is TRBJ2-7 and V is TRBV2, with TRBD1 matching over 7 bases. V trimming: 8 bases; J trimming: 2 bases; junction bases outside the gene matches: 6. Per germline, CDR1 SNHLY and CDR2 FYNNEI. CDR3 size: 13 residues. Here the CDR3 DNA reads TGTGCCAGCCGTCAGGGACAGCCCTACGAGCAGTACTTC. Translating gives CASRQGQPYEQYF. The variable domain in full, with the rest retrieved from reference TRBV2 and TRBJ2-7, is EPEVTQTPSHQVTQMGQEVILRCVPISNHLYFYWYRQILGQKVEFLVSFYNNEISEKSEIFDDQFSVERPDGSNFTLKIRSTKLEDSAMYFCASRQGQPYEQYFGPGTRLTVT.